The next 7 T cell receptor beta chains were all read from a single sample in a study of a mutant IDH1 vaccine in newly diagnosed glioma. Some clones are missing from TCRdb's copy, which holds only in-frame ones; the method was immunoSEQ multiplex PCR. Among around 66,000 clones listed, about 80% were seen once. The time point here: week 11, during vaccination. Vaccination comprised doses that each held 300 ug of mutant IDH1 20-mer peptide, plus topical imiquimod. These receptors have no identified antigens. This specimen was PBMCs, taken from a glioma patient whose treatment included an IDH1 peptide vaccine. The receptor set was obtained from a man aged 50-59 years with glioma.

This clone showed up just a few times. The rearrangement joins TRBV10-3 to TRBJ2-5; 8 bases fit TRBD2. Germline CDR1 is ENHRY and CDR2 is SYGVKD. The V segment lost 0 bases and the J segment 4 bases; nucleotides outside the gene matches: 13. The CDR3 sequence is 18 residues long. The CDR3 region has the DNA TGTGCCATCAGTGAGTCGAAACTAGCGGATCTAGGGTCAGAGACCCAGTACTTC. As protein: CAISESKLADLGSETQYF.

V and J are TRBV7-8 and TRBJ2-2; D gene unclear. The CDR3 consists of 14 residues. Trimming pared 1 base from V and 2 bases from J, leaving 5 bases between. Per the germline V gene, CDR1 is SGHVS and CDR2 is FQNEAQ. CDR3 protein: CASSLVTNTGELFF. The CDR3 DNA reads TGTGCCAGCAGCTTAGTCACCAACACCGGGGAGCTGTTTTTT. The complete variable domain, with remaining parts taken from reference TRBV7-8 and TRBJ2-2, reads GAGVSQSPRYKVAKRGQDVALRCDPISGHVSLFWYQQALGQGPEFLTYFQNEAQLDKSGLPSDRFFAERPEGSVSTLKIQRTQQEDSAVYLCASSLVTNTGELFFGEGSRLTVL.

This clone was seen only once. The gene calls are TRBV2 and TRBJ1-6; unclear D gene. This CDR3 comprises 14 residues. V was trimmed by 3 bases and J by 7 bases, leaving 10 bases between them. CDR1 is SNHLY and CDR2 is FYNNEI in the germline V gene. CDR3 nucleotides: TGTGCCAGCAGTGAGACACTAGCCAATTCACCCCTCCACTTT. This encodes CASSETLANSPLHF.

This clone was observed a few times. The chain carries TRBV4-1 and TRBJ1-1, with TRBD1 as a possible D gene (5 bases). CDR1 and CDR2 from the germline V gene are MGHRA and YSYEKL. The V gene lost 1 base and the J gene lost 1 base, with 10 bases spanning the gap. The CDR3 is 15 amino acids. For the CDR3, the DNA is TGCGCCAGCAGCCAAGTGGATAGGGGGAACACTGAAGCTTTCTTT. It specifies CASSQVDRGNTEAFF.

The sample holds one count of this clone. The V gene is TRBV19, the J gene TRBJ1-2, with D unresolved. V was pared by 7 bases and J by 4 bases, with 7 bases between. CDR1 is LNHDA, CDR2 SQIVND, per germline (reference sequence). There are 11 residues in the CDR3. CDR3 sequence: CASTGVYGYTF. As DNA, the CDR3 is TGTGCCAGTACCGGCGTCTATGGCTACACCTTC.

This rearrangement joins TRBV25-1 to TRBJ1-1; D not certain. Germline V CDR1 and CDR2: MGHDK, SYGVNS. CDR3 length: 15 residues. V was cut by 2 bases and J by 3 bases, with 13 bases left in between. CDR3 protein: CASSERLCFDTEAFF. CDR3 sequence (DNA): TGTGCCAGCAGTGAAAGGCTCTGTTTCGACACTGAAGCTTTCTTT.

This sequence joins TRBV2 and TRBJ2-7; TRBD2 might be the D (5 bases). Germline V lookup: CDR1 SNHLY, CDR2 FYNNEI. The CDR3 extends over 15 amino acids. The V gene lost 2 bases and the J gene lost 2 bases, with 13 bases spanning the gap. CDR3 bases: TGTGCCAGCAGTGAATATCCCACGGAGGCCTACGAGCAGTACTTC. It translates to CASSEYPTEAYEQYF. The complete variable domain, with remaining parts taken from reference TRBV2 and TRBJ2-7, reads EPEVTQTPSHQVTQMGQEVILRCVPISNHLYFYWYRQILGQKVEFLVSFYNNEISEKSEIFDDQFSVERPDGSNFTLKIRSTKLEDSAMYFCASSEYPTEAYEQYFGPGTRLTVT.